This TCR beta chain was captured in a study of regulatory T cells in long-lasting Graves disease (dated by TCRdb to about 2021). Broadly, across the study: Persistent Graves' disease was defined as antithyroid drug treatment for over 5 years with persistently positive TSH receptor autoantibodies. The study was registered as a clinical trial and conducted in China. In the clinical cohort, patients with persistent Graves' disease had used antithyroid drugs for an average of about 9.4 years. A total of roughly 33 samples underwent TCR sequencing: roughly 13 from persistent and some 20 from newly diagnosed Graves' disease patients. Peripheral blood TCR sequencing and RNA sequencing compared persistent Graves' disease patients with newly diagnosed Graves' disease patients. Broader findings and caveats from the paper: Sequencing and analysis were limited to the TCR beta chain. More public clonotypes were shared among persistent patients (about 2,800) than among newly diagnosed patients (966). Preferential use of TRBV28, TRBJ1-2 and TRBJ2-5 was observed in persistent disease, whereas TRBV20-1 and TRBJ2-1 were favored in newly diagnosed disease. The authors acknowledged the small sample size as a limitation that may reduce accuracy. Lower TCR Shannon entropy and fewer highly expanded clones were observed in persistent Graves' disease patients than in newly diagnosed patients, which suggested clonal expansion. The study examined only peripheral blood because the primary lesion, thyroid tissue, could not be accessed.

Library preparation employed multiplex PCR. Sequencing relied on an Illumina HiSeq 4000. To build TCR beta libraries, CDR3 regions were amplified by Arm-PCR using iRepertoire HTBI primers. PCR products were gel purified before sequencing. The authors' analysis ran thus. A total of roughly 65 TRBV and approximately 13 TRBJ segments were identified across samples and were used for gene usage analysis of CDR3 amino acid clonotypes. Filtered high-quality paired reads were merged into contigs using COPE and FqMerger. BLAST was used to align contigs to the IMGT TRBV, TRBD and TRBJ reference genes, and CDR3 was defined following IMGT. Any clonotype with a frequency above 0.1% was counted as a highly expanded clone. Shannon entropy was used to measure repertoire diversity, and the Gini coefficient was used to measure V-J evenness. Clonotypes shared by more than one individual were considered public. TCRdb reanalyzed the raw reads on its own, using fastp at Q25 for trimming and MiXCR for clone calling, and kept in-frame beta chains. Rows matching on CDR3 protein sequence are summarized as one entry with the most common DNA and genes. The V and J calls here are based on TCRdb, not the publication. The sample data list over 650,000 distinct CDR3 sequences, and about 32% of these were observed just once. Clones ranked in the top ten supply about 42% of the sample.

V loses 4 bases of germline sequence and J loses 3 bases, and the interval between the two ends is 3 bases. CDR1 ENHRY and CDR2 SYGVKD were looked up in the germline V gene. The cysteine opens and the phenylalanine closes a CDR3 of 11 amino acids. The entry retains the CDR3 DNA only, 33 bases that are in frame from base 1. The time point label of this sample denotes: persistent/refractory GD, antithyroid drugs over 5 years with positive TRAb. RNA was extracted from PBMCs in TRIzol for both TCR sequencing and RNA sequencing. The diagnosis of Graves' disease followed American Thyroid Association guidelines. Patients for the study were recruited at an endocrinology department in Xi'an, China. Each patient gave around 9 milliliters of peripheral blood, collected in an EDTA anticoagulant tube. Ficoll Paque Plus density gradient separation was used to isolate PBMCs, and no further T cell sorting was performed. An Agilent 2100 Bioanalyzer and agarose gel were used to check RNA quality, and a NanoDrop 2000 was used to measure RNA concentration.

With respect to this clonotype: Its antigen is not yet known. Per-base quality was not reported, and no clone a single base away is much larger than it.

Here the chain combines TRBV10-3 and TRBJ1-2, with an unclear D gene assignment. Source: peripheral blood mononuclear cells (PBMCs), taken when the disease was refractory, from a patient treated with antithyroid drugs. This receptor was taken from a female donor with Graves disease. The nucleotide sequence reads TGTGCCATCAGTGCCTACTATGGCTACACCTTC. Translated, this is CAISAYYGYTF.